These T cell receptor beta chains were read from a single sample in a study of blood T cell repertoires in COVID-19. The table came from immunoSEQ multiplex PCR; TCRdb's copy has only in-frame clones and leaves some out. The table records hundreds of thousands of clones, 85% of them present only once. The sample consisted of peripheral blood. Receptors originate from a man aged 45-60 years with active or convalescent COVID-19. CDR3s include the opening cysteine and the closing phenylalanine or tryptophan. Fields, in order: V gene, CDR3 length, J gene, CDR3 protein.

>TRBV9|15|TRBJ2-1
CASSKFSGIGNEQFF
>TRBV27|14|TRBJ1-3
CASRTGPSGNTIYF
>TRBV28|14|TRBJ2-1
CASSLSFLRNEQFF
>TRBV28|15|TRBJ2-5
CASSLTGTHQETQYF
>TRBV28|15|TRBJ2-7
CASSAGTSIPYEQYF
>TRBV6-5|15|TRBJ2-1
CASSYSLDSYNEQFF
>TRBV5-5|18|TRBJ2-1
CASTLGPLEGSRSNEQFF
>TRBV6-2/TRBV6-3|16|TRBJ2-1
CASSYRAGVGYNEQFF
>TRBV28|13|TRBJ1-1
CASRPGLSEGSFF
>TRBV2|15|TRBJ1-5
CASSEFAGANQPQHF
>TRBV25-1|15|TRBJ2-2
CASRETGAFTGELFF
>TRBV21-1|17|TRBJ2-1
CASSIYPTPVSYNEQFF
>TRBV19|15|TRBJ1-2
CASSTRGGAAYGYTF
>TRBV14|15|TRBJ1-1
CASSIPGLRNTEAFF
>TRBV15|17|TRBJ1-1
CATSRELGHRGTTEAFF
>TRBV28|15|TRBJ1-3
CASKSRDNSGNTIYF
>TRBV7-2|13|TRBJ1-1
CASSSSGYTEAFF
>TRBV7-6|14|TRBJ2-2
CASSFGTVTGELFF
>TRBV6-5|15|TRBJ2-1
CASSLLLAGGGEQFF
>TRBV30|16|TRBJ2-7
CAWSVLGTGFSYEQYF
>TRBV4-3|13|TRBJ2-7
CASSQGQAYEQYF
>TRBV6-4|14|TRBJ1-1
CASSDGPKGGEAFF
>TRBV3-1/TRBV3-2|18|TRBJ2-3
CASSQELLAGAETDTQYF
>TRBV6-1|15|TRBJ2-7
CASSEVGDSLYEQYF
>TRBV9|15|TRBJ1-6
CASSWGTGRNSPLHF
>TRBV9|14|TRBJ2-1
CASSVDSGGNEQFF
>TRBV4-3|19|TRBJ2-7
CASSQRRVAPGLAKYEQYF
>TRBV27|11|TRBJ2-3
CASTGTDTQYF
>TRBV11-2|15|TRBJ1-1
CASSLRGQVNTEAFF
>TRBV7-9|14|TRBJ1-1
CASSPDSMNTEAFF
>TRBV5-1|14|TRBJ2-3
CASSLWRITDTQYF
>TRBV6-5|16|TRBJ1-1
CASSYLGSGADTEAFF
>TRBV18|15|TRBJ1-3
CASSPPGVAGNTIYF
>TRBV28|14|TRBJ1-1
CASSSGGRFTEAFF
>TRBV4-1|15|TRBJ2-1
CASSQDRQSYNEQFF
>TRBV4-1|16|TRBJ2-7
CASSQPTSGRTYEQYF
>TRBV4-3|15|TRBJ2-5
CASSQGHREGETQYF
>TRBV7-3|15|TRBJ2-1
CASSQGGGTYNEQFF
>TRBV7-2|13|TRBJ2-7
CASSFRAGDEQYF
>TRBV3-1/TRBV3-2|14|TRBJ2-7
CASSQRQGAIEQYF
>TRBV12-3/TRBV12-4|12|TRBJ1-2
CASSFEGVSYTF
>TRBV12-3/TRBV12-4|13|TRBJ1-1
CASSLGPNTEAFF
>TRBV10-2|13|TRBJ1-5
CASRSNSNQPQHF
>TRBV3-1/TRBV3-2|14|TRBJ2-5
CASSLLAGGETQYF
>TRBV9|15|TRBJ1-6
CASSDLGTANSPLHF
>TRBV19|14|TRBJ1-6
CASSHREYNSPLHF
>TRBV27|17|TRBJ2-7
CASSYLDSQSVIREQYF
>TRBV3-1/TRBV3-2|17|TRBJ2-3
CASSQPGTLPSTDTQYF
>TRBV5-5|15|TRBJ2-1
CASSLGGQTYNEQFF
>TRBV19|15|TRBJ1-2
CASSIGFQVERGYTF
>TRBV4-2|16|TRBJ1-2
CASSQDLTGSNYGYTF
>TRBV4-3|17|TRBJ2-2
CASSQESPAETTGELFF
>TRBV7-9|17|TRBJ2-1
CASSSPLAGGPYNEQFF
>TRBV28|14|TRBJ1-2
CASSLLNSGRGYTF
>TRBV19|16|TRBJ2-6
CASSIRGVAGANVLTF
>TRBV4-1|15|TRBJ2-7
CASSHRDRGPDEQYF
>TRBV15|18|TRBJ1-2
CATSRERWAGTDNYGYTF
>TRBV27|16|TRBJ2-3
CASSLYRDRGPDTQYF
>TRBV27|16|TRBJ1-2
CASSLSGGFSNYGYTF
>TRBV6-5|15|TRBJ2-7
CASSLRGLRNHEQYF